This T cell receptor (beta chain) stems from a study of cytomegalovirus exposure and HLA in healthy donors. Study-level points and caveats: Reports credit the classifier with highly specific, highly sensitive diagnosis of cytomegalovirus status. Among the CMV-associated chains, a few were confirmed in vitro as specific for CMV antigens. Later, an analysis found that TCR clusters from the first cohort tended to co-occur in the roughly 120 validation repertoires.

Between the trimmed V and J ends, which lost 7 bases and 4 bases, there was a span of 8 bases. Germline assignment: CDR1 MNHNY and CDR2 SVGAGI (reference sequence). The CDR3 runs to 12 residues. Here immunoSEQ multiplex PCR was the method, and the copy in TCRdb shows in-frame clones only, minus some. This table has about 98,000 clones, over 85% appearing once. This clone was picked up one time. Its antigen is unknown. The source of this sequence is a woman aged 18-35 years in good health and CMV-seronegative. The sample consisted of PBMCs. The V gene is TRBV6-6, the J gene TRBJ2-1; unclear D gene. The CDR3 DNA follows: TGTGCCAGCACCGGTGAATACAATGAGCAGTTCTTC. This gives the protein CASTGEYNEQFF.